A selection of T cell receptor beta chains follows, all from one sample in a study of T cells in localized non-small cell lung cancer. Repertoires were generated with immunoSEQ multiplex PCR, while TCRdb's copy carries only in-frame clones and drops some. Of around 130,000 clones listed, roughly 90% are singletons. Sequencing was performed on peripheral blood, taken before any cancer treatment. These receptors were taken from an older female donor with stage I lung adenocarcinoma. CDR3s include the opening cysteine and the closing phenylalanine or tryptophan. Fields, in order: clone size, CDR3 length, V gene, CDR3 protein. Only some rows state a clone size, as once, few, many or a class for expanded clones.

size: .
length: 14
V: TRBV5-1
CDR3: CASSEGPMNTEAFF

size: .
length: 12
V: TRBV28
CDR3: CASSLRAQPQHF

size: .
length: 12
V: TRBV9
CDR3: CASGKDSYEQYF

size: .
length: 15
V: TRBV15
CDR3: CATSRDPGQGYEQYF

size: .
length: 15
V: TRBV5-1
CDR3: CASSLYGRQNQPQHF

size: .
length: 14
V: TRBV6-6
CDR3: CASSSQGAAYEQYF

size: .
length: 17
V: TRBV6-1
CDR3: CASSERAARGPSYEQYF

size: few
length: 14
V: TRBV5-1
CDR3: CASSPSSGNYGYTF

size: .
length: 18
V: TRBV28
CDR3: CASSSPLEGTSVTYEQYF

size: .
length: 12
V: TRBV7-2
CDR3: CASSPSGNTIYF

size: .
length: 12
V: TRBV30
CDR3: CAWSGTPGELFF

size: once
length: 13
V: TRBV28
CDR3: CASSWTGIREQYF

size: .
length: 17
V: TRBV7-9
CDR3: CASSLVGDLPSTDTQYF

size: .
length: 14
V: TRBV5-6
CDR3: CASSWSGDTQPQHF

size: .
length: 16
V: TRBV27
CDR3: CASSFQLAGGRDTQYF

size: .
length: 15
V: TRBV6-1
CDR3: CASSIRLAGVNEQFF

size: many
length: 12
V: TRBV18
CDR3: CASSHGYYEQYF

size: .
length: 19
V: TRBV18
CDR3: CASSPTPGGQGGLNQPQHF

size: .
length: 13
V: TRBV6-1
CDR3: CASRQMGIYEQYF

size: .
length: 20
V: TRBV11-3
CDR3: CASSLDPFLDSGRVKNEQFF

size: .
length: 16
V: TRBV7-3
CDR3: CASSHSGGQRGNEQFF

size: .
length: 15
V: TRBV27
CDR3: CASSLTSGSRYEQYF

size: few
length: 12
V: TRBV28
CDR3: CASSTGTVGYTF

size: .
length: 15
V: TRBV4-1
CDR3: CASSQVFAVEYEQYF

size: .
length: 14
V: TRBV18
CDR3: CASSPPTGETNAYF

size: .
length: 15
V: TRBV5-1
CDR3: CASSFSSGAYNEQFF

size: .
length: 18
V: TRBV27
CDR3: CASTWVRTSGTGANVLTF

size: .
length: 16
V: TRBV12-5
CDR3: CASGLVEGVNTGELFF